This T cell receptor (beta chain) was sequenced for a study of lymphopenia after photon versus proton radiotherapy. This clone was detected only once. Its cognate antigen is unknown. Whole-study findings and limits: Better survival with proton therapy was suggested as possible, not demonstrated. Oligoclonal CD8+ Temra expansion after nadir drove photon patients' diversity drop.

The V gene's germline CDR1 is SGHDN and CDR2 FVKESK. This CDR3 is built from 15 residues. V trimming: 3 bases; J trimming: 0 bases; junction bases outside the gene matches: 4. Libraries were prepared by immunoSEQ multiplex PCR; TCRdb keeps only in-frame clonotypes and omits some of them. Altogether some 20,000 clones are present, 85% to 95% being singletons, with the ten largest covering about 6%. This sample comprised peripheral blood, obtained from a patient treated with photon-based radiotherapy. The chain joins TRBV14 to TRBJ2-7; 8 nucleotides match TRBD1. This TCR was sampled from a man aged 55-75 years with pancreatic cancer. This CDR3 is CASSHQGAYSYEQYF. CDR3 sequence (DNA): TGTGCCAGCAGCCATCAGGGGGCATACTCCTACGAGCAGTACTTC.